Below are 32 T cell receptor beta chains sequenced from a single sample in a study of T cell changes during pregnancy in multiple sclerosis. Here immunoSEQ multiplex PCR was the method, and the copy in TCRdb shows in-frame clones only, minus some. The sample lists tens of thousands of clones; 91% were seen once. The material sequenced was peripheral blood, taken in the third trimester of pregnancy. Receptor source: a female donor in good health, enrolled as a control in a pregnancy study.

Written as DNA, the CDR3 is TGTGCCAGCAGCTTGGACAGGGGCACAGGAGAGACCCAGTACTTC. Encoded protein: CASSLDRGTGETQYF. The rearrangement uses TRBV7-6 and TRBJ2-5; 9 bases fit TRBD1. V was clipped by 3 bases and J by 4 bases; unmatched bases: 6. The germline CDR1 and CDR2 sequences are SGHVS and FNYEAQ. The CDR3 extends over 15 amino acids. The full variable domain, completed using reference TRBV7-6 and TRBJ2-5, is GAGVSQSPRYKVTKRGQDVALRCDPISGHVSLYWYRQALGQGPEFLTYFNYEAQQDKSGLPNDRFSAERPEGSISTLTIQRTEQRDSAMYRCASSLDRGTGETQYFGPGTRLLVL.

The chain links TRBV27 to TRBJ1-1, with 8 bases matching TRBD1. Germline V lookup: CDR1 MNHEY, CDR2 SMNVEV (reference sequence). The CDR3 is 14 residues long. J was trimmed by 4 bases and V by 4 bases; bases with no gene match: 5. The CDR3 region has the DNA TGTGCCAGCAGTTACTCCAGGGGGCGCACTGAAGCTTTCTTT. This encodes CASSYSRGRTEAFF.

V usage is TRBV6-6 and J usage is TRBJ1-1, with 10 bases aligning to TRBD1. The V gene end was trimmed by 7 bases and the J gene end by 11 bases; junction bases not matched to a gene: 13. Germline CDR1 is MNHNY and CDR2 is SVGAGI (reference sequence). The CDR3 is made up of 14 amino acids. The CDR3 DNA sequence: TGTGCCAGCATGGAAGAAGGACAGGGGGTTTCGGCTTTCTTT. As protein: CASMEEGQGVSAFF.

A few counts support this clone. The gene calls are TRBV5-4 and TRBJ1-1, with 7 bases identical to TRBD1. V trimming: 1 base; J trimming: 6 bases; junction bases outside the gene matches: 9. CDR1 and CDR2 from the germline V gene are SGHNT and YYREEE (reference sequence). The CDR3 has 15 residues. CDR3 DNA: TGTGCCAGCAGCTTGAATCAGGCAGGGGGATCTGAAGCTTTCTTT. Translation gives CASSLNQAGGSEAFF.

This chain connects TRBV6-5 to TRBJ2-7, with unresolved D. Germline loops: CDR1 MNHEY, CDR2 SVGAGI. The CDR3 contains 11 residues. V was trimmed by 4 bases and J by 7 bases, leaving 8 bases between them. The chain's CDR3 is CASSSVGEQYF. The CDR3 DNA follows: TGTGCCAGCAGTTCCGTCGGGGAGCAGTACTTC.

CDR3 in amino acids: CASSLSRRGGPHEKLFF. In nucleotides, the CDR3 is TGCGCCAGCAGCTTGAGCCGTCGTGGGGGCCCCCATGAAAAACTGTTTTTT. The rearrangement joins TRBV5-1 to TRBJ1-4; possible D gene TRBD1, 6 bases. Germline V CDR1 and CDR2: SGHRS, YFSETQ. V shed 1 base and J shed 6 bases, with 19 bases lying between them. The CDR3 extends over 17 amino acids.

V usage is TRBV7-8 and J usage is TRBJ1-2; possible D gene TRBD1, 5 bases. The CDR3 consists of 15 residues. With 2 bases removed from V and 8 bases from J, the gap between germline ends came to 18 bases. Per the germline V gene, CDR1 is SGHVS and CDR2 is FQNEAQ. CDR3 sequence (DNA): TGTGCCAGCAGCTTACGGACCGGGGGAATGGGCGGCTACACCTTC. Its protein is CASSLRTGGMGGYTF. Full variable domain (missing parts from reference TRBV7-8 and TRBJ1-2): GAGVSQSPRYKVAKRGQDVALRCDPISGHVSLFWYQQALGQGPEFLTYFQNEAQLDKSGLPSDRFFAERPEGSVSTLKIQRTQQEDSAVYLCASSLRTGGMGGYTFGSGTRLTVV.

The V call is TRBV5-5, the J call TRBJ2-2, with D perhaps matching TRBD2 (6 bases). The CDR3 totals 16 residues. The ends were cut back, 4 bases at V and 5 bases at J, with 18 bases in the middle. Germline CDR1 and CDR2: SGHKS and YYEKEE (reference sequence). This chain's CDR3 is CASSRGSGTRTGELFF. The CDR3 DNA follows: TGTGCCAGCAGCCGGGGGTCGGGGACGAGGACCGGGGAGCTGTTTTTT.

The genes are TRBV4-2 and TRBJ1-3, with D possibly matching TRBD1 (5 bases). The germline V gene encodes CDR1 LGHNA and CDR2 YNFKEQ. The V gene lost 3 bases and the J gene lost 0 bases, with 6 bases spanning the gap. The CDR3 is made up of 14 amino acids. The CDR3 DNA sequence: TGTGCCAGCAGCCACGACAGCTCTGGAAACACCATATATTTT. Translated: CASSHDSSGNTIYF.

CDR3 sequence reads: CASSQGTGAQGETQYF. For the CDR3, the DNA is TGCGCCAGCAGCCAAGGGACAGGGGCTCAGGGGGAGACCCAGTACTTC. V gene TRBV4-3 combines with J gene TRBJ2-5; 9 nucleotides agree with TRBD1. J was trimmed by 5 bases and V by 1 base; bases with no gene match: 8. The germline CDR1 and CDR2 sequences are LGHNA and YSLEER. The CDR3 sequence is 16 residues long.

This chain links TRBV7-9 with TRBJ1-2; 7 bases are a match to TRBD1. The V and J ends lost 5 bases and 2 bases, in that order; junction bases with no gene match: 8. The CDR3 is made up of 15 amino acids. Germline-derived CDR1 and CDR2 are SEHNR and FQNEAQ (reference sequence). The CDR3 region is CASSTLGQENYGYTF. In DNA form, the CDR3 reads TGTGCCAGCAGCACTCTAGGACAGGAGAACTATGGCTACACCTTC.

This clone was seen only once. The V and J genes are TRBV10-3 and TRBJ1-1, with D possibly TRBD1 on 6 matching bases. Looked up from germline, CDR1 is ENHRY and CDR2 is SYGVKD. This CDR3 has 15 residues. Trimming stripped 6 bases from V and 3 bases from J, with 17 bases between. The CDR3 is CAIRTGRGGDTEAFF. CDR3 DNA sequence: TGTGCCATCAGAACGGGTAGGGGGGGGGACACTGAAGCTTTCTTT.

The V and J genes are TRBV9 and TRBJ1-3; no definite D call. The CDR3 runs 13 residues. V was cut by 4 bases and J by 0 bases, with 5 bases left in between. The germline V gene has CDR1 SGDLS and CDR2 YYNGEE. The CDR3 sequence is CASSSLSGNTIYF. Written as DNA, the CDR3 is TGTGCCAGCAGCTCTCTCTCTGGAAACACCATATATTTT.

This chain joins TRBV30 and TRBJ1-2, with D possibly matching TRBD1 (5 bases). CDR3 length equals 9 residues. V shed 7 bases and J shed 7 bases, with 7 bases lying between them. Looked up from germline, CDR1 is GTSNPN and CDR2 is SVGIG (reference sequence). The CDR3 loop reads CASGGGYTF. The CDR3 nucleotides read TGTGCCTCGGGGGGTGGCTACACCTTC.

CDR3 in DNA: TGTGCCAGCAGCTCGGGACAGAGCTCCTACAATGAGCAGTTCTTC. Translation gives CASSSGQSSYNEQFF. The J gene is TRBJ2-1, the V gene TRBV7-9, with 7 nucleotides matching TRBD1. Trimming took 4 bases from V and 0 from J; bases not matched to a gene: 3. This CDR3 region has 15 residues. Germline CDR1 and CDR2: SEHNR and FQNEAQ (reference sequence).

The V gene is TRBV30, the J gene TRBJ1-4; 7 nucleotides align to TRBD1. The germline V gene encodes CDR1 GTSNPN and CDR2 SVGIG (reference sequence). The CDR3 contains 13 residues. V shed 8 bases, J shed 6 bases, and the junction held 9 bases outside the gene matches. CDR3 coding DNA: TGTGCCACAGAGACAGGGTCCGATGAAAAACTGTTTTTT. Amino acid sequence: CATETGSDEKLFF.

The V and J genes are TRBV4-3 and TRBJ2-7; possibly TRBD2 for D (5 bases). The V end lost 2 bases, the J end lost 5 bases, and 10 bases lay between the germline ends. CDR1 is LGHNA, CDR2 YSLEER, per germline. This CDR3 is 13 amino acids long. The CDR3 reads CASSQSRRDEQYF. CDR3 DNA: TGCGCCAGCAGCCAATCCAGGCGGGACGAGCAGTACTTC.

This chain links TRBV5-5 with TRBJ2-7, with D possibly being TRBD1 (6 bases). Germline CDR1 is SGHKS and CDR2 is YYEKEE (reference sequence). The CDR3 covers 14 residues. V lost 0 bases and J 3 bases, leaving 10 bases between the germline ends. The CDR3 is CASSLGGLRYEQYF. The CDR3 bases are TGTGCCAGCAGCTTGGGGGGGCTCCGCTACGAGCAGTACTTC.

This clone was observed a single time. The chain links TRBV2 to TRBJ2-7; TRBD2 is a possible D gene (6 bases). V shed 10 bases and J shed 4 bases, with 14 bases lying between them. CDR1 SNHLY and CDR2 FYNNEI come from the germline V gene. There are 12 residues in the CDR3. The CDR3 sequence is CATRGGRYEQYF. The CDR3 bases are TGTGCCACCCGTGGGGGGAGGTACGAGCAGTACTTC.

This clone was detected ten times or more. V usage is TRBV13 and J usage is TRBJ1-2; possibly TRBD1 for D (5 bases). The CDR3 runs to 16 residues. V lost 4 bases, J lost 8 bases, and 23 bases lay in between. The germline V gene encodes CDR1 PRHDT and CDR2 FYEKMQ (reference sequence). CDR3 in amino acids: CASSSTMSEAGGGYTF. The CDR3 bases are TGTGCCAGCAGCTCAACGATGAGTGAGGCCGGGGGAGGCTACACCTTC. The full variable domain, completed using reference TRBV13 and TRBJ1-2, is AAGVIQSPRHLIKEKRETATLKCYPIPRHDTVYWYQQGPGQDPQFLISFYEKMQSDKGSIPDRFSAQQFSDYHSELNMSSLELGDSALYFCASSSTMSEAGGGYTFGSGTRLTVV.

This clone was counted between two and nine times. The CDR3 DNA is TGTGCCAGCAGCTTTAATAGGGAGCTAGATGACTATGGCTACACCTTC. Protein: CASSFNRELDDYGYTF. The chain couples TRBV9 to TRBJ1-2; no clear D gene. The CDR3 is made up of 16 amino acids. Germline values: CDR1 SGDLS, CDR2 YYNGEE. V lost 4 bases to trimming and J lost 3 bases, with 19 bases between them. The full variable domain, rest sourced from reference TRBV9 and TRBJ1-2, is DSGVTQTPKHLITATGQRVTLRCSPRSGDLSVYWYQQSLDQGLQFLIQYYNGEERAKGNILERFSAQQFPDLHSELNLSSLELGDSALYFCASSFNRELDDYGYTFGSGTRLTVV.

This chain joins TRBV6-5 and TRBJ1-2; 10 positions agree with TRBD1. Trimming at V came to 11 bases and at J to 6 bases, leaving 9 bases not matched to a gene. CDR1 is MNHEY and CDR2 is SVGAGI in the germline V gene. The CDR3 sequence is 13 residues long. This CDR3 reads CASLGQGDNGYTF. The CDR3 nucleotides read TGTGCCTCTTTAGGACAGGGGGACAATGGCTACACCTTC.

The chain has TRBV7-2 and TRBJ2-1; 8 bases match TRBD1. This CDR3 contains 13 residues. V lost 4 bases and J lost 8; bases outside the gene matches: 4. From germline, CDR1 is SGHTA and CDR2 FQGNSA. The CDR3 here is CASSSDRAYEQFF. In DNA, the CDR3 is TGTGCCAGCAGCTCGGACAGGGCTTATGAGCAGTTCTTC.

This chain joins TRBV27 and TRBJ1-2, with 7 bases matching TRBD1. The CDR3 is made up of 13 amino acids. The germline V gene encodes CDR1 MNHEY and CDR2 SMNVEV (reference sequence). After removal of 7 bases from V and 11 bases from J, the junction contained 13 bases not matched to a gene. CDR3: CASTTLGGTAYTF. In DNA, the CDR3 is TGTGCCAGCACCACGTTAGGCGGGACAGCATACACCTTC.

This sequence joins TRBV28 and TRBJ1-1, with D possibly being TRBD1 (6 bases). Trimming removed 6 bases from V and 6 bases from J, with 17 bases in between. Germline CDR1 is MDHEN and CDR2 is SYDVKM. The CDR3 runs to 14 residues. The CDR3 is CASRATGMGPEAFF. CDR3 bases: TGTGCCAGCAGAGCAACAGGGATGGGACCTGAAGCTTTCTTT.

This clone was detected once. The chain is built from TRBV7-8 and TRBJ1-1; 8 nucleotides agree with TRBD1. Germline V gene data show CDR1 as SGHVS and CDR2 as FQNEAQ. V dropped 2 bases and J dropped 8; count of bases not matched to a gene: 4. This CDR3 contains 13 residues. The CDR3 sequence: CASSLQGAREAFF. The DNA of the CDR3 is TGTGCCAGCAGCTTACAGGGGGCGAGGGAAGCTTTCTTT.

The chain recombines TRBV28 with TRBJ1-2, with 8 bases matching TRBD1. The CDR3 contains 13 residues. Germline CDR1 MDHEN, CDR2 SYDVKM. Trimming took 7 bases from V and 8 from J; bases not matched to a gene: 9. The CDR3 nucleotides read TGTGCCAGCACCCCCCAGGGGGCGCTGGGCTACACCTTC. Protein product: CASTPQGALGYTF.

This sequence joins TRBV19 and TRBJ1-5; a possible D gene is TRBD1 (6 bases). V gave up 1 base and J gave up 1 base, with 17 bases separating them. Germline CDR1 and CDR2: LNHDA and SQIVND (reference sequence). The CDR3 runs 18 residues. The CDR3 nucleotides read TGTGCCAGTAGTATAGGGTCCCCAGGGGCTGGAAGCAATCAGCCCCAGCATTTT. It is translated as CASSIGSPGAGSNQPQHF.

This clone was seen only once. The genes are TRBV18 and TRBJ1-1; tentatively, D is TRBD1 (6 bases). This CDR3 region has 15 residues. V lost 4 bases to trimming and J lost 1 base, with 13 bases between them. Germline V gene lookup returns CDR1 KGHSH and CDR2 LQKENI. The CDR3 DNA follows: TGTGCCAGCTCACGAGACGACAGGTCGAACACTGAAGCTTTCTTT. This codes for CASSRDDRSNTEAFF.

This clone was found a few times. This sequence joins TRBV7-2 and TRBJ1-1, with D possibly TRBD1 on 6 matching bases. The CDR3 contains 14 residues. Trimming shortened V by 3 bases and J by 1 base, and 9 bases separated the two germline ends. Germline values: CDR1 SGHTA, CDR2 FQGNSA. The CDR3 nucleotides read TGTGCCAGCAGCTTCTTACAGGGGAACACTGAAGCTTTCTTT. Encoded protein: CASSFLQGNTEAFF.

CDR3 protein: CASSLARTRNTEAFF. CDR3 DNA sequence: TGTGCCAGCAGCTTAGCGAGGACACGGAACACTGAAGCTTTCTTT. The V gene is TRBV7-2, the J gene TRBJ1-1, with D possibly TRBD1 on 5 matching bases. The length of the CDR3 is 15 residues. Germline CDR1 reads SGHTA; CDR2 reads FQGNSA. V was trimmed by 0 bases and J by 1 base, leaving 9 bases between them.

This clone was picked up one time. V usage is TRBV29-1 and J usage is TRBJ1-3; a possible D gene is TRBD1 (5 bases). The CDR3 length is 14 residues. Germline CDR1 reads SQVTM; CDR2 reads ANQGSEA. Trimming stripped 2 bases from V and 4 bases from J, with 12 bases between. CDR3 protein: CSVENRGSGNTIYF. The DNA of the CDR3 is TGCAGCGTTGAAAATAGGGGATCGGGAAACACCATATATTTT.